These 30 T cell receptor beta chains share one sample of origin, sequenced in a study of tumor-infiltrating lymphocytes in primary liver carcinoma. The authors made TCR beta cDNA from about 500 ng total RNA with a constant-region primer. ARM-PCR was slightly modified, and three nested multiplex PCR rounds with it gave rise to the TCR beta libraries. The study ran its first two PCR rounds for roughly 11 cycles each, using TRBV1-TRBV30 forward primers and a C-beta reverse primer. TCRdb re-analysed the multiplex PCR reads in MiXCR, keeping a single row per CDR3 protein. The table lists some 46,000 distinct CDR3 sequences, more than 60% of them singletons. Co-extraction of both nucleic acids (RNA and DNA) used roughly 20-34 mg of unsorted bulk tissue. Sequencing was carried out using tumor-adjacent normal liver tissue. All receptors derive from a woman younger than 45 with primary liver carcinoma and hepatitis B virus infection.

Remarks on this clonotype: The CDR3 carries no conserved terminal phenylalanine or tryptophan, so it likely arises from a read error. The V gene is TRBV6-5, the J gene TRBJ2-3; 8 bases are shared with TRBD2. The CDR3 spans 14 residues. CDR1 is MNHEY, CDR2 SVGAGI, per germline. V was pared by 7 bases and J by 0 bases, with 3 bases of the junction left unmatched. CDR3: CASKVAGSTDTQYL. The DNA of the CDR3 is TGTGCCAGCAAGGTAGCGGGGAGCACAGATACGCAGTATCTC.

Worth noting for this clonotype: At one end, the junction sequence differs from germline, possibly due to a read error. J is TRBJ1-2 and V is TRBV4-1; TRBD1 aligns across 8 bases. Germline loops: CDR1 MGHRA, CDR2 YSYEKL. The CDR3 is 16 amino acids. The CDR3 DNA follows: TGTGCCAGCAGCCAAGACCGGCAGGGGGCCGGCTATGACTACACCTTC. Its protein is CASSQDRQGAGYDYTF.

The table lists this clonotype with a few counts. A read error is possible here, since a much larger clone lies one base away. V usage is TRBV28 and J usage is TRBJ2-7; unclear D gene. The CDR3 consists of 11 residues. In germline, CDR1 is MDHEN, CDR2 SYDVKM. The CDR3 spells CASGFQYEQYF. CDR3 coding DNA: TGTGCCAGCGGTTTTCAGTACGAGCAGTACTTC.

As to this clonotype: A junction boundary mismatches the germline segment, possibly from a read error. V and J are TRBV4-2 and TRBJ2-7; the D gene is possibly TRBD2 (5 bases). CDR3 size: 17 residues. Germline values: CDR1 LGHNA, CDR2 YNFKEQ. In DNA, the CDR3 is TGTGCCAGCAGCCAAGAGGTTCGAGAGGGCCGGCACTACGAGCAGTGCTTC. Its translation is CASSQEVREGRHYEQCF.

This clonotype was detected once. The chain employs TRBV6-5 and TRBJ2-1; 7 bases are shared with TRBD1. The germline gives CDR1 MNHEY, CDR2 SVGAGI. The CDR3 sequence is 18 residues long. The CDR3 spells CADDLGQAVTASYNEQFF. Here the CDR3 DNA reads TGTGCAGACGACCTTGGACAGGCGGTTACTGCATCCTACAATGAGCAGTTCTTC.

Note on this clonotype: Germline and junction disagree at one end, which may indicate a read error. The genes are TRBV11-2 and TRBJ2-2, with D maybe TRBD1 (6 bases). CDR3 length equals 15 residues. CDR1 and CDR2 (germline): SGHAT, FQNNGV. CDR3 amino acids: CAGRWGQSRAGELFF. As DNA, the CDR3 is TGTGCCGGCAGATGGGGGCAAAGTAGGGCCGGGGAGCTGTTTTTT.

The chain employs TRBV4-2 and TRBJ2-5; 8 bases are a match to TRBD2. This CDR3 region has 17 residues. Germline V lookup: CDR1 LGHNA, CDR2 YNFKEQ. V was pared by 4 bases and J by 5 bases, with 15 bases of the junction left unmatched. The CDR3 loop reads CASSRNAGGVGTETQYF. The DNA for the CDR3 is TGTGCCAGCAGCCGAAACGCGGGAGGAGTGGGGACTGAGACCCAGTACTTC.

On this clonotype: At one end the junction does not follow the germline gene, possibly because of a read error. J is TRBJ2-7 and V is TRBV11-2; D is undetermined. Germline V gene sequence: CDR1 SGHAT, CDR2 FQNNGV. This CDR3 contains 11 residues. CDR3 sequence reads: CARSPAYEEYF. DNA of the CDR3: TGCGCCAGGAGCCCAGCATACGAGGAGTACTTC.

As regards this clonotype: The junction departs from the called germline gene at one end, perhaps through a read error. The V call is TRBV11-2, the J call TRBJ2-1, with 11 bases aligning to TRBD2. The CDR3 length is 15 residues. Germline CDR1 and CDR2: SGHAT and FQNNGV. In DNA form, the CDR3 reads TGTGCCGGCAGCACGGGGACTAGCGGAATTAATGAGCAGTTCTTC. Translation gives CAGSTGTSGINEQFF.

This clonotype was seen repeatedly, ten times or more. The rearrangement uses TRBV7-9 and TRBJ2-3, with 7 bases aligning to TRBD2. CDR1 SEHNR and CDR2 FQNEAQ come from the germline V gene (reference sequence). The CDR3 has 16 amino acids. J was trimmed by 2 bases and V by 2 bases; bases with no gene match: 7. The chain's CDR3 is CASSLRASGNTDTQYF. CDR3 nucleotide sequence: TGTGCCAGCAGCTTAAGGGCTAGCGGCAACACAGATACGCAGTATTTT.

This clonotype is medium-sized by share. This rearrangement joins TRBV11-2 to TRBJ2-7; 11 bases map to TRBD2. Germline loops: CDR1 SGHAT, CDR2 FQNNGV. The CDR3 consists of 17 residues. With 1 base clipped from V and 5 bases from J, the junction kept 10 bases outside the gene matches. The DNA of the CDR3 is TGTGCCAGCAGCTTAGCCCCGTTACTAGCGGGAGCGAACGAGCAGTACTTC. Its protein product is CASSLAPLLAGANEQYF. The full variable domain, rest sourced from reference TRBV11-2 and TRBJ2-7, is EAGVAQSPRYKIIEKRQSVAFWCNPISGHATLYWYQQILGQGPKLLIQFQNNGVVDDSQLPKDRFSAERLKGVDSTLKIQPAKLEDSAVYLCASSLAPLLAGANEQYFGPGTRLTVT.

This clonotype is categorized as medium-sized. The V and J genes are TRBV6-2 or TRBV6-3 and TRBJ2-2; 9 bases map to TRBD2. Germline-derived CDR1 and CDR2 are MNHEY and SVGEGT. V was pared by 6 bases and J by 3 bases, with 2 bases of the junction left unmatched. CDR3 length equals 14 residues. The CDR3 reads CASSVAGDTGELFF. In DNA form, the CDR3 reads TGTGCCAGCAGCGTAGCGGGGGACACCGGGGAGCTGTTTTTT.

The gene calls are TRBV29-1 and TRBJ2-7, with D perhaps matching TRBD1 (6 bases). The CDR3 runs 14 residues. Per germline, CDR1 SQVTM and CDR2 ANQGSEA. CDR3 region: CSVLGLTGGYTQYF. The CDR3 DNA follows: TGCAGTGTTTTGGGCTTGACAGGAGGCTACACGCAGTACTTC.

This clonotype showed up just a few times. The junction shows a germline mismatch at one end, possibly a read error. The chain employs TRBV4-1 and TRBJ2-1; 7 bases align to TRBD1. Germline CDR1 reads MGHRA; CDR2 reads YSYEKL. The CDR3 has 13 residues. CDR3 sequence: CAGRPTGVDEQLF. The CDR3 DNA sequence: TGCGCCGGCAGACCTACAGGGGTCGATGAGCAGCTCTTC.

Of note for this clonotype: Germline is not matched at one junction end, which may reflect a read error. This chain joins TRBV11-3 and TRBJ2-1, with 11 nucleotides matching TRBD2. The CDR3 is 15 amino acids. Germline CDR1 is SGHNT and CDR2 is YENEEA. The CDR3 bases are TGCGCCAGCAGCCGACTAGCGGGGCGGGGTTATGAGCAGTTCTTC. Translating it yields CASSRLAGRGYEQFF.

This clonotype was detected only a few times. An end of the junction does not agree with germline; a read error may underlie this. The gene calls are TRBV12-3 or TRBV12-4 and TRBJ2-3, with TRBD1 matching over 7 bases. This CDR3 comprises 13 residues. CDR3 protein: CASGTVYTDTQYF. DNA of the CDR3: TGTGCCAGCGGGACAGTCTACACAGATACCCAGTATTTT.

Remarks on this clonotype: The CDR3 does not close with the conserved phenylalanine or tryptophan, likely indicating a read error. CDR3 amino acids: CASSLGGARGVEETQYL. CDR3 DNA: TGTGCCAGCAGCTTGGGGGGTGCCAGGGGTGTCGAAGAGACCCAGTACTTG. The chain couples TRBV5-4 to TRBJ2-5; D might be TRBD1 (6 bases). The germline V and J ends were trimmed by 0 bases and 3 bases, with 18 bases remaining between them. This CDR3 spans 17 amino acids. CDR1 is SGHNT, CDR2 YYREEE, per germline (reference sequence).

This chain connects TRBV5-8 to TRBJ2-1; D is perhaps TRBD1 (7 bases). This CDR3 has 15 residues. The germline V and J ends were trimmed by 2 bases and 13 bases, with 22 bases remaining between them. Germline loops: CDR1 SGHTS, CDR2 YDEGEE. CDR3 nucleotide sequence: TGTGCCAGCAGCTTACAGGGGCCGGAGGGGAATGGACAGTTCTTC. Its protein product is CASSLQGPEGNGQFF.

As regards this clonotype: At one end the junction does not follow the germline gene, possibly because of a read error. The rearrangement uses TRBV6-2 or TRBV6-3 and TRBJ2-1; D gene ambiguous. Germline assignment: CDR1 MNHEY and CDR2 SVGEGT. The CDR3 sequence is 14 residues long. CDR3 in DNA: TGTGCCAGCTGTTACACGGCCTCCTACAATAAGCAGTTCTTC. Translating gives CASCYTASYNKQFF.

The J gene is TRBJ2-3, the V gene TRBV29-1; TRBD1 aligns across 9 bases. V trimming: 7 bases; J trimming: 6 bases; junction bases outside the gene matches: 8. The CDR3 totals 13 residues. Germline V CDR1 and CDR2: SQVTM, ANQGSEA. CDR3 residues: CSEGQGATDTQYF. The CDR3, as DNA: TGCAGCGAGGGACAGGGAGCCACTGATACGCAGTATTTT.

The chain uses TRBV3-1 and TRBJ2-1; 12 nucleotides agree with TRBD2. The germline V gene encodes CDR1 LGHDT and CDR2 YNNKEL (reference sequence). Trimming removed 3 bases from V and 9 bases from J; junction bases left unmatched: 9. There are 16 residues in the CDR3. In DNA form, the CDR3 reads TGTGCCAGCAGCCAGCTAGCGGGAGGGCCGGTTGTTGAGCAGTTCTTC. Amino acids: CASSQLAGGPVVEQFF.

The CDR3 DNA reads TGTGCCAGCAGTTTTAGTGAGATAGATACGCAGTATTTT. Amino acid sequence: CASSFSEIDTQYF. The rearrangement uses TRBV12-3 or TRBV12-4 and TRBJ2-3; D unresolved. V gave up 3 bases and J gave up 5 bases, with 9 bases separating them. The CDR3 length is 13 residues.

As for this clonotype: One junction end disagrees with the germline gene, perhaps due to a read error. The CDR3 DNA is TGCACCAGCAGCGTATCACAGGGAAACACTGAAGCTTTCTTT. This translates into CTSSVSQGNTEAFF. V and J are TRBV4-1 and TRBJ1-1; perhaps TRBD1 as D (6 bases). Germline V gene sequence: CDR1 MGHRA, CDR2 YSYEKL. This CDR3 spans 14 amino acids.

This clonotype was seen a handful of times. The germline gene is not matched at one end of the junction; a read error may be the cause. The chain's CDR3 is CAISGRGTNEKLSF. The CDR3 DNA reads TGTGCCATCAGTGGGAGGGGGACTAATGAAAAACTGTCTTTT. The V call is TRBV10-3, the J call TRBJ1-4, with D perhaps TRBD1 (6 bases). The germline V gene encodes CDR1 ENHRY and CDR2 SYGVKD. The CDR3 is 14 amino acids.

This clonotype was picked up many times. The CDR3 DNA is TGCGCCAGCAGCCCGTGGGACAGGGGAAAAGGGGGCAACTATGGCTACACCTTC. This translates into CASSPWDRGKGGNYGYTF. The chain has TRBV4-1 and TRBJ1-2; 10 bases match TRBD1. Germline CDR1 is MGHRA and CDR2 is YSYEKL. The CDR3 is 18 amino acids. The trim removed 4 bases at V and 2 bases at J, leaving 13 bases unmatched.

The V call is TRBV13, the J call TRBJ1-1, with no clear D. V was cut by 9 bases and J by 4 bases, with 24 bases left in between. The germline V gene encodes CDR1 PRHDT and CDR2 FYEKMQ (reference sequence). There are 16 residues in the CDR3. CDR3 in amino acids: CASGLELYPVSTEAFF. Here the CDR3 DNA reads TGTGCCAGTGGCCTAGAACTATACCCGGTCAGCACTGAAGCTTTCTTT.

The V and J genes are TRBV5-1 and TRBJ1-1; D ambiguous. Deletions cut 8 bases from V and 8 bases from J, with 16 bases between. CDR1 is SGHRS and CDR2 is YFSETQ in the germline V gene. CDR3 length: 12 residues. CDR3 sequence reads: CASILTEREAFF. Here the CDR3 DNA reads TGCGCCAGTATCTTGACGGAGCGGGAAGCTTTCTTT.

In regard to this clonotype: The CDR3 end shows no conserved phenylalanine or tryptophan, and so a read error is likely. The J gene is TRBJ2-5, the V gene TRBV6-6, with no clear D. Germline-derived CDR1 and CDR2 are MNHNY and SVGAGI (reference sequence). The CDR3 has 14 residues. V shed 0 bases and J shed 5 bases, with 10 bases lying between them. CDR3 in amino acids: CASSYSIGRETQYL. The CDR3, as DNA: TGTGCCAGCAGTTACTCGATAGGACGGGAGACCCAGTACTTA.

The chain is built from TRBV7-9 and TRBJ2-7; 11 bases map to TRBD2. The CDR3 covers 18 residues. The V gene's germline CDR1 is SEHNR and CDR2 FQNEAQ (reference sequence). V lost 3 bases to trimming and J lost 2 bases; unmatched junction nucleotides: 12. The CDR3 loop is CASSFPALAGDTAYEQYF. The DNA of the CDR3 is TGTGCCAGCAGCTTCCCGGCACTAGCGGGAGACACGGCCTACGAGCAGTACTTC.

Points on this clonotype: A junction end diverges from the germline sequence, so it may reflect a read error. The CDR3 loop is CASNLGVPLLYDEQFF. The CDR3 nucleotides are TGTGCCAGCAATTTAGGAGTGCCACTTTTGTACGATGAGCAGTTCTTC. V gene TRBV12-3 or TRBV12-4 combines with J gene TRBJ2-1; D remains unclear. The CDR3 is made up of 16 amino acids.